This entry features one T cell receptor beta chain sequence. Trimming pared 4 bases from V and 8 bases from J, leaving 8 bases between. The CDR3 has 11 residues. Per the germline V gene, CDR1 is MNHEY and CDR2 is SVGAGI. Clones were read by immunoSEQ multiplex PCR, and TCRdb kept only the in-frame ones, dropping some. The sample has 95,000 to 150,000 clones; 85% to 90% are singletons. The data originate from a study of T cell responses to AZD1222 COVID-19 vaccine. The material sequenced was peripheral blood, taken 28 days after the second AZD1222 dose. The rearrangement joins TRBV6-5 to TRBJ1-1; no firm D call. This clonotype was sampled from an adult who received the AZD1222 COVID-19 vaccine. The CDR3, as DNA: TGTGCCAGCAGTTTCCGAGCGGAAGCTTTCTTT. Amino acid sequence: CASSFRAEAFF.